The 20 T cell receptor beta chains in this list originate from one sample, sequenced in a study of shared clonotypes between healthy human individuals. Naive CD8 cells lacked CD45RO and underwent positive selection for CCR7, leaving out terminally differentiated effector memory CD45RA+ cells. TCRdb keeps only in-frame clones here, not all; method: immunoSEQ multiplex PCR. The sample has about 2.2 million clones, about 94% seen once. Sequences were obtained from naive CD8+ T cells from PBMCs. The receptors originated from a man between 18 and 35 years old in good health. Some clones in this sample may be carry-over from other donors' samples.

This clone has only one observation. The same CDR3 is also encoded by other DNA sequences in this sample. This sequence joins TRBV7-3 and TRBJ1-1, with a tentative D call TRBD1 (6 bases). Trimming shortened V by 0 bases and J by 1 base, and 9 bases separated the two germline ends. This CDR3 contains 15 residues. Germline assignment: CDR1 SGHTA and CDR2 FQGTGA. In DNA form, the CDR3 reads TGTGCCAGCAGCTTAACTGGGGGCGCGAACACTGAAGCTTTCTTT. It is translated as CASSLTGGANTEAFF.

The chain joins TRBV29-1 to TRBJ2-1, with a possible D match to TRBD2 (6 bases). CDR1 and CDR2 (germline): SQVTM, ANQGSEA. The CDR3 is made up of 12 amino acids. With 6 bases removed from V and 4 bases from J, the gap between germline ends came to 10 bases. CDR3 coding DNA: TGCAGCGTCCGCGGGGTGTACAATGAGCAGTTCTTC. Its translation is CSVRGVYNEQFF.

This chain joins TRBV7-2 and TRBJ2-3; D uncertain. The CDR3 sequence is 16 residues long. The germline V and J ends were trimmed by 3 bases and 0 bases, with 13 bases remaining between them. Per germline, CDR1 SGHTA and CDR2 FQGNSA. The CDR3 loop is CASSFPKMASTDTQYF. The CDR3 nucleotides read TGTGCCAGCAGCTTCCCTAAAATGGCTAGCACAGATACGCAGTATTTT.

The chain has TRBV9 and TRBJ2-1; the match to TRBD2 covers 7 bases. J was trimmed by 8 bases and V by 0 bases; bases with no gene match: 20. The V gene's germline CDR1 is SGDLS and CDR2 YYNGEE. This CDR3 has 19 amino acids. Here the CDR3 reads CASSVAALGAGVFSDEQFF. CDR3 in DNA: TGTGCCAGCAGCGTAGCGGCTCTAGGGGCGGGAGTATTCTCGGATGAGCAGTTCTTC.

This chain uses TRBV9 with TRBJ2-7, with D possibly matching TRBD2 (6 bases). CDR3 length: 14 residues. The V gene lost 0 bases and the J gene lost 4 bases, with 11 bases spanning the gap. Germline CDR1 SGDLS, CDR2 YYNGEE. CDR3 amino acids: CASSVGVAAYEQYF. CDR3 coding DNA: TGTGCCAGCAGCGTAGGTGTAGCGGCGTACGAGCAGTACTTC.

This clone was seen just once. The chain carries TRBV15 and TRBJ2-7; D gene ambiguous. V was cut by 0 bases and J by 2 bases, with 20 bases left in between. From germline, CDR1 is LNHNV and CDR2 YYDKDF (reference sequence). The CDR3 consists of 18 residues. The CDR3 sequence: CATSRDFGDWEFPYEQYF. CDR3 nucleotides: TGTGCCACCAGCAGAGATTTCGGAGACTGGGAATTCCCCTACGAGCAGTACTTC.

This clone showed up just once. The CDR3 nucleotides are TGCAGCGTTGCAAGGCGACTAGCGGGCCTTGGGGTCACAGATACGCAGTATTTT. Its translation: CSVARRLAGLGVTDTQYF. The chain is built from TRBV29-1 and TRBJ2-3; TRBD2 matches at 10 bases. Germline assignment: CDR1 SQVTM and CDR2 ANQGSEA. The junction had 15 bases not matched to a gene; V was cut back by 4 bases and J by 2 bases. The CDR3 consists of 18 residues.

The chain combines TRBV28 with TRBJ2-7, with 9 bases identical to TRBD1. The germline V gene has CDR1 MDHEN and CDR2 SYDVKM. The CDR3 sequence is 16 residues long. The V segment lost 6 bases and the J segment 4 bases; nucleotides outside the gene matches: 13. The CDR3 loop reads CASSPLTGTGQYEQYF. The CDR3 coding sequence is TGTGCCAGCAGCCCTCTGACCGGGACAGGGCAATACGAGCAGTACTTC.

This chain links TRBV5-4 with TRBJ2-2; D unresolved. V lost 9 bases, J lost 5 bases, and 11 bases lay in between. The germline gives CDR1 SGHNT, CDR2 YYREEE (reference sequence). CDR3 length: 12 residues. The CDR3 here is CAIPIPTGELFF. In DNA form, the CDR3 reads TGTGCCATTCCCATCCCGACCGGGGAGCTGTTTTTT.

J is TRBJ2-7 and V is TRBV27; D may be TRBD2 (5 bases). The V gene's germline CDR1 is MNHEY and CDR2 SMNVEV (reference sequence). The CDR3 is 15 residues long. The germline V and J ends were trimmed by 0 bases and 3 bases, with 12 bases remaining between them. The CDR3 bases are TGTGCCAGCAGTTTATCGGGGAGCCCAAACTACGAGCAGTACTTC. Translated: CASSLSGSPNYEQYF.

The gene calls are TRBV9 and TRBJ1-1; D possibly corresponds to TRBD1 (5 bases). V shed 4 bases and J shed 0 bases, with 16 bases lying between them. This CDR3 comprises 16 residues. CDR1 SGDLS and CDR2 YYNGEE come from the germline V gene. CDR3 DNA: TGTGCCAGCAGCTCCGGGAGGGGAAGGGTGAACACTGAAGCTTTCTTT. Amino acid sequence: CASSSGRGRVNTEAFF.

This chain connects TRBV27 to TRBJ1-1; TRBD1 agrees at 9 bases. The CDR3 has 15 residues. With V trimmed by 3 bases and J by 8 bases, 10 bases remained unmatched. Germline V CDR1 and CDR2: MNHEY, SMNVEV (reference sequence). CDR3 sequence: CASSFWGQGTTEAFF. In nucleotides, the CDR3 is TGTGCCAGCAGTTTTTGGGGACAGGGAACTACCGAAGCTTTCTTT.

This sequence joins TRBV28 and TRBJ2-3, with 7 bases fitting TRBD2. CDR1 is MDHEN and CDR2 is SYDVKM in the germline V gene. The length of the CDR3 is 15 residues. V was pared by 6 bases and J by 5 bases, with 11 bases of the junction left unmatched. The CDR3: CASSSRETPRDTQYF. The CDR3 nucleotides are TGTGCCAGCAGCTCGCGGGAGACCCCTCGAGATACGCAGTATTTT.

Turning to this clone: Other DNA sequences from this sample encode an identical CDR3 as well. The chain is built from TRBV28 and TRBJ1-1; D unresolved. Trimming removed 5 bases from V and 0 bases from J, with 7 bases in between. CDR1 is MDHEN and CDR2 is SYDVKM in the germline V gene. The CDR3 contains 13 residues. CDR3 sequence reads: CASSLNLNTEAFF. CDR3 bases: TGTGCCAGCAGTCTGAATTTGAACACTGAAGCTTTCTTT.

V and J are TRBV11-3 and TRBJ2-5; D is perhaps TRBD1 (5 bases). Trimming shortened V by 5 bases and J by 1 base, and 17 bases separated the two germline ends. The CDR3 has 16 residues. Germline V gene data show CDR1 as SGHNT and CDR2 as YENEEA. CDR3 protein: CASSGVFRAVQETQYF. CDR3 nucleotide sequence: TGTGCCAGCAGCGGAGTGTTCAGGGCGGTCCAAGAGACCCAGTACTTC.

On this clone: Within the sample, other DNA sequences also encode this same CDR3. DNA for the CDR3: TGTGCCAGCAGCGTGGGCAGGAGCTCCTACGAGCAGTACTTC. It codes for CASSVGRSSYEQYF. The rearrangement links TRBV9 to TRBJ2-7; D not resolved. V lost 2 bases, J lost 0 bases, and 9 bases lay in between. This CDR3 has 14 amino acids. Germline CDR1 SGDLS, CDR2 YYNGEE.

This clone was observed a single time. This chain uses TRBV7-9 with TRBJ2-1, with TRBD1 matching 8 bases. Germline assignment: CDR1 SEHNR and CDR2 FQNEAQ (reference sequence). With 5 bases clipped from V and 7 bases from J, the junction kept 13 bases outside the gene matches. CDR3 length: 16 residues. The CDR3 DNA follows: TGTGCCAGCAGCAAGCTGGACAGGGCCCTATGGAATGAGCAGTTCTTC. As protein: CASSKLDRALWNEQFF.

CDR3 protein: CASSEPLNSYYSNQPQHF. CDR3 DNA: TGTGCCAGCAGTGAACCGTTAAACAGTTATTATAGCAATCAGCCCCAGCATTTT. The J gene is TRBJ1-5, the V gene TRBV6-1; no clear D gene. Germline lookup yields CDR1 MNHNS and CDR2 SASEGT. This CDR3 has 18 amino acids. Trimming removed 2 bases from V and 0 bases from J, with 17 bases in between.

Here the CDR3 DNA reads TGTGCCAGCAGCGTCCAAGGACAGCCAGGGTTGAGTACACACTATGGCTACACCTTC. It is translated as CASSVQGQPGLSTHYGYTF. The J gene is TRBJ1-2, the V gene TRBV9; D perhaps matches TRBD1 (6 bases). V lost 2 bases and J lost 3, with 26 bases in between. The CDR3 is made up of 19 amino acids. CDR1 is SGDLS, CDR2 YYNGEE, per germline.

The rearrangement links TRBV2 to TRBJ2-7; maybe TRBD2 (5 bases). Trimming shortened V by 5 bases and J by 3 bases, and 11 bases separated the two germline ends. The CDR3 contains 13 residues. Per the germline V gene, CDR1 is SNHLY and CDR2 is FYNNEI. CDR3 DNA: TGTGCCAGCAGTCCCGGGATAAGCTACGAGCAGTACTTC. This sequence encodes CASSPGISYEQYF.